This TCR beta chain was sequenced in a study of cytomegalovirus exposure and HLA in healthy donors. Points from the study as a whole: Data from an earlier analysis indicated that most TCR beta V segments were productive either about 90% or about 30% of the time.

Primers included in the PCR were 60 Vbeta and 13 Jbeta primers. The method was immunoSEQ multiplex PCR; TCRdb's version includes in-frame clones alone and lacks a portion of them. The table has some 190,000 clones, about 80% seen once. About this clone itself: Its antigen is currently unknown.

Trimming left V 3 bases short and J 4 bases short, with 10 bases between. Germline V gene data show CDR1 as MNHEY and CDR2 as SMNVEV (reference sequence). This CDR3 is 14 amino acids long. There were likely unrecorded immune exposures, though donors were nominally healthy when sampled. The origin of this receptor is a woman in her 40s in good health and CMV-seronegative. The sample consisted of PBMCs. The chain uses TRBV27 and TRBJ1-5, with D possibly TRBD1 on 6 matching bases. This CDR3 reads CASSLIQGNQPQHF. CDR3 nucleotides: TGTGCCAGCAGTTTGATACAGGGTAATCAGCCCCAGCATTTT.